This TCR beta chain was sequenced for a study of early T cells in non-severe SARS-CoV-2 infection listed by TCRdb under 2021. In the study overall: TCR sequencing used bulk RNA from unsorted whole blood, so alpha and beta chains could not be paired. Summary of the overall study and its limitations: VDJdb matching was skewed toward anti-spike CD8 responses, so virus-specific expansions were likely underestimated and private and CD4 specificities were missed.

Library preparation was by 5' RACE. Instrument used: NextSeq 500. The TCR library protocol attached unique molecular identifiers to individual cDNA molecules to correct for sequencing error and PCR bias. TCR alpha and beta chains were both sequenced, and the abundances of alpha and beta sequences in each sample were closely correlated with each other. In the authors' own workflow: Decombinator V4 was used to annotate the V gene, J gene and CDR3 of the TCR sequences. Expanded TCRs were defined as changing significantly between any two time points under a Poisson model with p below 0.0001. TCR abundances were normalised to the total number of TCRs sequenced per sample and expressed as counts per million. MAIT TCRs were defined by TRAV1-2 paired with TRAJ12, TRAJ20 or TRAJ33, and iNKT TCRs by TRAV10 paired with TRAJ18. VDJdb, accessed 1 November 2021, was searched for CMV, EBV and SARS-CoV-2 annotated TCRs, excluding TCRs annotated for multiple antigens. TCRdb ran its own pipeline on the public reads, namely fastp trimming at Q25 and MiXCR clone calling, and kept in-frame beta chains. Rows are unified per CDR3 protein, each entry keeping the most common DNA and genes. These V and J calls are TCRdb output, not the study's own analysis. The sample data list tens of thousands of distinct CDR3 sequences, and more than 13% of these were observed just once. The top ten clonotypes cover 5.5% of the sample.

A case-control design nested within a healthcare worker cohort in London, UK, was used, with weekly nasopharyngeal swab PCR tests and blood sampling performed. Between 23 and 31 March 2020, the week of the UK lockdown, healthcare workers were enrolled and then followed up weekly for as long as 16 weeks. The V end loses 1 base and the J end loses 6 bases, and a stretch of 12 bases separates them. CDR1 and CDR2 are drawn from the germline V gene: SGHDN, FVKESK. From its cysteine to its phenylalanine, the CDR3 spans 14 amino acids. Solely the CDR3 DNA is kept, with 42 bases framed from the first base. This clonotype has a count of ten or more. Its antigen target is currently unknown. There are no base qualities to consult, and no much larger clone falls within one base.

Recombination connected TRBV14 to TRBJ1-1; the D segment could be TRBD1, given 5 matching bases. This TCR came from an adult who was a healthcare worker with PCR-confirmed SARS-CoV-2 infection or an uninfected control (not recorded which). Sequenced sample: whole blood. Read as DNA, the sequence is TGTGCCAGCAGCCAAGTGGGGGGGTCAGCTGAAGCTTTCTTT. It encodes CASSQVGGSAEAFF.